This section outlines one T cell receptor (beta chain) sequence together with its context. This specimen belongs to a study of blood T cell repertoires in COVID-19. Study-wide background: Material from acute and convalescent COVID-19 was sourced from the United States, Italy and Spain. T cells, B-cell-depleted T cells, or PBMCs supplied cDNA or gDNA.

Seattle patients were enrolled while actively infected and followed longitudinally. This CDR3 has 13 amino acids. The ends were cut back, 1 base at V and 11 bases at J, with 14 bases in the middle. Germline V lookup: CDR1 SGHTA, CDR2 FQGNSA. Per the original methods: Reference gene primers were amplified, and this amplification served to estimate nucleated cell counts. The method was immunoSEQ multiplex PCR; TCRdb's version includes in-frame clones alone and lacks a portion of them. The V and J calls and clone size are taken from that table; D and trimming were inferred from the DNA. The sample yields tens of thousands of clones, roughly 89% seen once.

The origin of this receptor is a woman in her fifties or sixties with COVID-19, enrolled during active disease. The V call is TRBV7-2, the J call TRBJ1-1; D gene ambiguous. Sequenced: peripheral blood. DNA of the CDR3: TGTGCCAGCAGCTTAGTGAACTGGAGGGATGCTTTCTTT. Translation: CASSLVNWRDAFF.